This is a list of T cell receptor beta chains from one sample in a study of blood T cell repertoires in COVID-19. TCRdb keeps only in-frame clones here, not all; method: immunoSEQ multiplex PCR. This table has a few hundred thousand clones, 80% to 85% appearing once. Material: peripheral blood. The receptors stem from a woman younger than 45 who had recovered from COVID-19. The CDR3 runs from the conserved cysteine through the conserved F or W. The D gene is left open where the match is weak. Not every row has a clone size; where given, it reads once, few, many or a size class.

j_gene,v_gene,d_gene,abundance,CDR3nt,CDR3aa
TRBJ2-7,TRBV27,NA,NA,TGTGCCAGCAGTTTATCGGGCCAGGCCTACGAGCAGTACTTC,CASSLSGQAYEQYF
TRBJ2-7,TRBV18,NA,once,TGTGCCAGCTCACCACGGTCAGGGATGACCTACGAGCAGTACTTC,CASSPRSGMTYEQYF
TRBJ1-6,TRBV12-3/TRBV12-4,NA,NA,TGTGCCAGCAGTCGACAGGCTCCCACCCTCCACTTT,CASSRQAPTLHF
TRBJ1-1,TRBV29-1,NA,NA,TGCAGCGTTAGACCGAAGGGGACTGAAGCTTTCTTT,CSVRPKGTEAFF
TRBJ2-5,TRBV29-1,TRBD2,NA,TGCAGCGTTAGACTAGCGGGTCATGTCGGGACCCAGTACTTC,CSVRLAGHVGTQYF
TRBJ1-2,TRBV28,NA,NA,TGTGCCAGCAGTTTGGACAAAAGAGGCTACACCTTC,CASSLDKRGYTF
TRBJ2-7,TRBV5-8,TRBD1,NA,TGTGCCAGCAGCAGATACCCGGGACAGGGTTACGAGCAGTACTTC,CASSRYPGQGYEQYF
TRBJ1-6,TRBV6-6,NA,NA,TGTGCCAGCAGTTACTCGGCGGGCCACTATAATTCACCCCTCCACTTT,CASSYSAGHYNSPLHF
TRBJ2-5,TRBV5-8,TRBD2,NA,TGTGCCAGCAGCAAAGGGACTAGCGGGAGGGTTGGTGAAGAGACCCAGTACTTC,CASSKGTSGRVGEETQYF
TRBJ1-3,TRBV19,NA,NA,TGTGCCAGTAGTTGGTCAGGTGGAAACACCATATATTTT,CASSWSGGNTIYF
TRBJ2-1,TRBV29-1,TRBD2,NA,TGCAGCGTTGAAGGCGGAGGACTAGCGGGAGGGCGGGGTGAGCAGTTCTTC,CSVEGGGLAGGRGEQFF
TRBJ2-7,TRBV2,NA,NA,TGTGCCAGCAGTGGACTAATCCACGAGCAGTACTTC,CASSGLIHEQYF
TRBJ1-3,TRBV28,TRBD1,once,TGTGCCAGCAGGTACAGGGGGTCCATATATTTT,CASRYRGSIYF
TRBJ2-1,TRBV24-1,TRBD2,NA,TGTGCCACCGCCCCCAGCGGGAATAACCTCCTTGAGCAGTTCTTC,CATAPSGNNLLEQFF
TRBJ2-7,TRBV7-3,TRBD1,NA,TGTGCCAGCAGCTTATCCGGTGCGGGACAGGGTGGCGAGCAGTACTTC,CASSLSGAGQGGEQYF
TRBJ1-5,TRBV19,NA,NA,TGTGCCAGTAGTCTGGACAGCCTCAATCAGCCCCAGCATTTT,CASSLDSLNQPQHF
TRBJ2-7,TRBV27,TRBD1,NA,TGTGCCAGCAGTCCAGGGACAGCCTACGAGCAGTACTTC,CASSPGTAYEQYF
TRBJ2-7,TRBV5-1,NA,NA,TGCGCCAGCAGCTTGGAGGGGGTCAACGAGCAGTACTTC,CASSLEGVNEQYF
TRBJ1-4,TRBV6-1,TRBD1,NA,TGTGCCAGCAGTGACCCGACAGGGCGGAGTGAAAAACTGTTTTTT,CASSDPTGRSEKLFF
TRBJ2-3,TRBV24-1,NA,NA,TGTGCCACCAGTGATTTTCTCGCGGGAACTGGGGATACGCAGTATTTT,CATSDFLAGTGDTQYF
TRBJ2-2,TRBV11-3,NA,once,TGTGCCAGCAGCTTGGGACGGAGGGGCACCGGGGAGCTGTTTTTT,CASSLGRRGTGELFF
TRBJ2-3,TRBV2,TRBD2,NA,TGTGCCAGCAGTGAAATCTTATGGGAGGGCCTTACAGATACGCAGTATTTT,CASSEILWEGLTDTQYF
TRBJ2-1,TRBV11-3,TRBD2,NA,TGTGCCAGCAGCTTAGGGCTGGGAGGGCTTGATGAGCAGTTCTTC,CASSLGLGGLDEQFF
TRBJ2-7,TRBV7-9,TRBD1,NA,TGTGCCAGCAGCCCCCGGGACAGGGGACCCACCTACGAGCAGTACTTC,CASSPRDRGPTYEQYF
TRBJ2-7,TRBV27,TRBD2,NA,TGTGCCAGCAGTTTGCCTAAAGGACTAGCGGGAGTTATTCCTTTTGCCAACTCCTACGAGCAGTACTTC,CASSLPKGLAGVIPFANSYEQYF
TRBJ2-1,TRBV28,NA,NA,TGTGCCAGCAGTCTAAGCGAATGGAACTCCTACAATGAGCAGTTCTTC,CASSLSEWNSYNEQFF
TRBJ1-6,TRBV6-5,TRBD1,few,TGTGCCAGCAGTTACTCTAGGACAGGGGTAGGGTCACCCCTCCACTTT,CASSYSRTGVGSPLHF
TRBJ2-7,TRBV30,TRBD1,NA,TGTGCCTGGAGGAGGGGGACAGCCTCCTACGAGCAGTACTTC,CAWRRGTASYEQYF
TRBJ2-7,TRBV6-5,NA,NA,TGTGCCACCTATTTTCGGGGACAAAGGTACTTC,CATYFRGQRYF
TRBJ2-1,TRBV29-1,TRBD2,NA,TGCAGCGTTGAATGGTGGGAGGGCTTTTACAATGAGCAGTTCTTC,CSVEWWEGFYNEQFF
TRBJ1-2,TRBV3-1/TRBV3-2,TRBD1,NA,TGTGCCAGCAGCCAAACAGGGGGCGGTGGCTACACCTTC,CASSQTGGGGYTF
TRBJ1-1,TRBV28,NA,NA,TGTGCCAGCAGTTTTCGACAGATGAACACTGAAGCTTTCTTT,CASSFRQMNTEAFF
TRBJ2-1,TRBV4-1,TRBD2,NA,TGCGCCAGCAGCCAAGAACTCTCCGGGACTACCCACAATGAGCAGTTCTTC,CASSQELSGTTHNEQFF
TRBJ1-5,TRBV11-2,NA,NA,TGTGCCAGCAGCTTAGCAGGGCAGCCCCAGCATTTT,CASSLAGQPQHF
TRBJ1-2,TRBV6-5,TRBD1,once,TGTGCCAGAGGGGGCTACAACTATGGCTACACCTTC,CARGGYNYGYTF
TRBJ2-7,TRBV7-9,TRBD1,few,TGTGCCAGCAGCGTCGGGACAGGGGCCTACGAGCAGTACTTC,CASSVGTGAYEQYF
TRBJ1-6,TRBV21-1,NA,NA,TGTGCCAGAACTGGAGGACAGACCAGCTCCTATAATTCACCCCTCCACTTT,CARTGGQTSSYNSPLHF
TRBJ2-7,TRBV5-5,NA,NA,TGTGCCAGCAGCCGGGACACCTCCTACGAGCAGTACTTC,CASSRDTSYEQYF
TRBJ2-5,TRBV3-1/TRBV3-2,TRBD2,NA,TGTGCCAGCAGCCAAGTGGGAGGGGTCGAGACCCAGTACTTC,CASSQVGGVETQYF
TRBJ2-2,TRBV4-2,TRBD2,NA,TGTGCCAGCAGCCAAGTAGGGACTAGCGGGAGGGCCCGCATGAACACCGGGGAGCTGTTTTTT,CASSQVGTSGRARMNTGELFF
TRBJ2-2,TRBV4-1,NA,NA,TGCGCCAGCAGCCAAGTTACAGGGACGCCAGACACCGGGGAGCTGTTTTTT,CASSQVTGTPDTGELFF
TRBJ1-2,TRBV29-1,TRBD1,NA,TGCAGCGTTACTAACTTCATCCGGTCGGGACAGGGTGACTATGGCTACACCTTC,CSVTNFIRSGQGDYGYTF
TRBJ2-7,TRBV4-2,TRBD1,NA,TGTGCCAGCAGCCAAGCCTTGGGACAGGGTACACGAGGGCAGTACTTC,CASSQALGQGTRGQYF
TRBJ2-7,TRBV5-4,TRBD2,NA,TGTGCCAGCAGCTTACCAGCGGGGGGCTCCTACGAGCAGTACTTC,CASSLPAGGSYEQYF
TRBJ2-4,TRBV15,TRBD2,NA,TGTGCCACCAGCAGAGATGCGGGGGAAAACATTCAGTACTTC,CATSRDAGENIQYF
TRBJ1-2,TRBV30,NA,once,TGTGCCTGGAGTGTACCAGGGGTCTATGGCTACACCTTC,CAWSVPGVYGYTF
TRBJ1-2,TRBV30,TRBD1,NA,TGTGCCTGGAGTGTAGGGACAGGGAACTATGGCTACACCTTC,CAWSVGTGNYGYTF
TRBJ1-5,TRBV10-3,TRBD1,NA,TGTGCCATCAGTCAGACAGGGCGAGAGCCCCAGCATTTT,CAISQTGREPQHF
TRBJ2-3,TRBV9,TRBD1,NA,TGTGCCAGCAGCGCGACAGGGACACTCAGGACAGATACGCAGTATTTT,CASSATGTLRTDTQYF
TRBJ1-4,TRBV6-5,NA,NA,TGTGCCAGCCGGACAGACTTTAATGAAAAACTGTTTTTT,CASRTDFNEKLFF
TRBJ2-3,TRBV6-2/TRBV6-3,TRBD2,NA,TGTGCCAGCAGCCAACCTAGCGGGAGAAATACGCAGTATTTT,CASSQPSGRNTQYF
TRBJ1-5,TRBV11-2,NA,NA,TGTGCCAGCAGCTTACACGCCGGGAGCAATCAGCCCCAGCATTTT,CASSLHAGSNQPQHF
TRBJ1-2,TRBV29-1,NA,NA,TGCAGCGTTGACCCCAAGACAGGAACTAACTATGGCTACACCTTC,CSVDPKTGTNYGYTF
TRBJ1-1,TRBV5-1,NA,NA,TGCGCCAGCAGCTTAGGTAAGCGAGCTTTCTTT,CASSLGKRAFF
TRBJ2-1,TRBV30,NA,NA,TGTGCCTGGAGCTGGAGAGGCTACAATGAGCAGTTCTTC,CAWSWRGYNEQFF
TRBJ2-7,TRBV7-2,TRBD2,few,TGTGCCAGCAGCTTCTCTAGCGGTTACTTAACGTACTTC,CASSFSSGYLTYF
TRBJ2-5,TRBV5-1,TRBD1,once,TGCGCCAGCAGCTCGGACAGGGGGTCGGGGGCCCAGTACTTC,CASSSDRGSGAQYF
TRBJ2-1,TRBV5-1,NA,once,TGCGCCAGCAGCTTGACCGGTGAGCAGTTCTTC,CASSLTGEQFF
TRBJ1-5,TRBV20-1,NA,NA,TGCAGTGCCTGCAATCAGCCCCAGCATTTT,CSACNQPQHF